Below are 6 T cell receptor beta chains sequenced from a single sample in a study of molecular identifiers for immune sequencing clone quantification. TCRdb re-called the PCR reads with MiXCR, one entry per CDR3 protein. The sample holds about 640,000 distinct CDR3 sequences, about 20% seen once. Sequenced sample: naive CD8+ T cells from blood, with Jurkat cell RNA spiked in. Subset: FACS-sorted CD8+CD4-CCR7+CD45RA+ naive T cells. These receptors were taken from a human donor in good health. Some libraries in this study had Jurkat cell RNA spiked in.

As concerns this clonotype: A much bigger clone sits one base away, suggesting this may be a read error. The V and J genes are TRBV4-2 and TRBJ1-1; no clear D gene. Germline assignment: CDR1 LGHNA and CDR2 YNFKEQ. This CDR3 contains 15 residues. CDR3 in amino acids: CDSSQDYGMNTEAFF. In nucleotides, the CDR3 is TGTGACAGCAGCCAAGATTACGGGATGAACACTGAAGCTTTCTTT.

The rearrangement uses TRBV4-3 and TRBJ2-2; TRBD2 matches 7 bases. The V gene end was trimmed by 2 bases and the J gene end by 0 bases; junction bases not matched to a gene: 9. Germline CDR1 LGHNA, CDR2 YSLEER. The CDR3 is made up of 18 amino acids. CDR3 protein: CASSQNSLASANTGELFF. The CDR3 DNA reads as TGCGCCAGCAGCCAAAACTCACTAGCGTCAGCGAACACCGGGGAGCTGTTTTTT.

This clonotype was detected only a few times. This CDR3 is CASSDIVRITSNTGELFF. The CDR3 DNA reads TGTGCCAGCAGTGACATCGTCAGGATAACCTCGAACACCGGGGAGCTGTTTTTT. The rearrangement links TRBV2 to TRBJ2-2; no clear D gene. The CDR3 covers 18 residues. The V gene lost 3 bases and the J gene lost 0 bases, with 17 bases spanning the gap. Per germline, CDR1 SNHLY and CDR2 FYNNEI.

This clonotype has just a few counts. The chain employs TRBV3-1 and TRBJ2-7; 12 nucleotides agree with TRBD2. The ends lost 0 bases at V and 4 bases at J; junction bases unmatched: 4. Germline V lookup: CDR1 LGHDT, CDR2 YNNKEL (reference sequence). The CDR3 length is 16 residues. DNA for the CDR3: TGTGCCAGCAGCCAAGATCAGACTAGCGGGAGTTACGAGCAGTACTTC. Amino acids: CASSQDQTSGSYEQYF.

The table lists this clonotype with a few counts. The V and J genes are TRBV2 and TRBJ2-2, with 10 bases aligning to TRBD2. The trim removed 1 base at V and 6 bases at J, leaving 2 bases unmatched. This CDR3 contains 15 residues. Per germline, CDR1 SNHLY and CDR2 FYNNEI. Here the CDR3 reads CASSEVSGRAGELFF. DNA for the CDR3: TGTGCCAGCAGTGAAGTCAGCGGGAGGGCCGGGGAGCTGTTTTTT.

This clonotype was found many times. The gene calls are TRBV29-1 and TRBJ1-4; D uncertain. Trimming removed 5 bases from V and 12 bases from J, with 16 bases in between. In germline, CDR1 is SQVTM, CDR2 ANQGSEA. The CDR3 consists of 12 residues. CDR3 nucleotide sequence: TGCAGCGTTCCTCTCGATCAAGGAGAACTGTTTTTT. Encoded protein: CSVPLDQGELFF.